Listed below are T cell receptor beta chains from one sample, sequenced in a study of cytomegalovirus exposure and HLA in healthy donors. Sequencing was performed with immunoSEQ multiplex PCR; in TCRdb, only in-frame clones are kept and a portion is missing. The top ten clones hold less than 7% of a sample with around 170,000 clones, 75% to 90% of them seen once. Input material: PBMCs. All receptors come from a man aged 40-49 years in good health and CMV-seropositive. CDR3s include the opening cysteine and the closing phenylalanine or tryptophan. The D gene is left open where the match is weak. Size tells how often a clone was seen (once, few, many) or the class of an expanded clone, and some rows leave it out.

. | TRBJ2-7 | . | TRBV19 | TGTGCCAGTAGAGATAGAGGCAGGGCGGTAGACGAGCAGTACTTC | CASRDRGRAVDEQYF
. | TRBJ1-2 | . | TRBV6-6 | TGTGCCAGCAGTTACTTCCGAGGGTCGGTAGATGGCTACACCTTC | CASSYFRGSVDGYTF
. | TRBJ1-3 | . | TRBV28 | TGTGCCAGCAGTTTAGGACTGAGCTCTGGAAACACCATATATTTT | CASSLGLSSGNTIYF
. | TRBJ2-7 | . | TRBV6-5 | TGTGCCAGCAGTTACTCACTAGGTTACGAGCAGTACTTC | CASSYSLGYEQYF
. | TRBJ1-5 | . | TRBV28 | TGTGCCAGCAGGGAGGGCGGGGGGCCCCAGCATTTT | CASREGGGPQHF
. | TRBJ2-3 | TRBD1 | TRBV10-2 | TGCGCCAGCAGTGAGTCTAGGGACAGACCACTAACAGATACGCAGTATTTT | CASSESRDRPLTDTQYF
. | TRBJ2-1 | TRBD2 | TRBV19 | TGTGCCAGTAGACCTAGCGGGAGGGGCAATGAGCAGTTCTTC | CASRPSGRGNEQFF
. | TRBJ2-5 | TRBD2 | TRBV28 | TGTGCCAGCAGATCCTTAGCGGGCCAAGAGACCCAGTACTTC | CASRSLAGQETQYF
. | TRBJ1-5 | . | TRBV4-1 | TGCGCCAGCGGGGGGTTCAATCAGCCCCAGCATTTT | CASGGFNQPQHF
. | TRBJ1-4 | . | TRBV5-5 | TGTGCCAGCAGCTTGGGGACAGAAGATGAAAAACTGTTTTTT | CASSLGTEDEKLFF
. | TRBJ2-6 | . | TRBV19 | TGTGCCAGTAGTCGCGATGCAGGGGCCAACGTCCTGACTTTC | CASSRDAGANVLTF
. | TRBJ1-1 | . | TRBV25-1 | TGTGCCAGCAGTTTGGGGGGATCAACTTTCTTT | CASSLGGSTFF
. | TRBJ2-3 | . | TRBV5-1 | TGCGCCAGCAGCTTGGATGCGGGGAAGGGAACAGATACGCAGTATTTT | CASSLDAGKGTDTQYF
. | TRBJ1-1 | . | TRBV7-9 | TGTGCCAGCAGCTTCATGAACACTGAAGCTTTCTTT | CASSFMNTEAFF
. | TRBJ2-5 | . | TRBV6-1 | TGTGCCAACCGGGACAACGGGGAGACCCAGTACTTC | CANRDNGETQYF
. | TRBJ2-5 | . | TRBV30 | TGTGCCTGGAGTCCTCAACAGAAAGAGACCCAGTACTTC | CAWSPQQKETQYF
. | TRBJ2-7 | TRBD1 | TRBV29-1 | TGCAGCGTTGATGGGACAGACCAATCTGGGCACTACGAGCAGTACTTC | CSVDGTDQSGHYEQYF
. | TRBJ2-7 | TRBD2 | TRBV5-8 | TGTGCCAGCAGCTTGCCTTTCGGGGGGGCCCTCTCCGAGCAGTACTTC | CASSLPFGGALSEQYF
. | TRBJ2-4 | TRBD1 | TRBV2 | TGTGCCAGCAGTGCAGACAGGGAGAACATTCAGTACTTC | CASSADRENIQYF
. | TRBJ2-7 | . | TRBV7-9 | TGTGCCAGCAGAGGAGACCGGGACACTTCCTACGAGCAGTACTTC | CASRGDRDTSYEQYF
few | TRBJ2-7 | TRBD1 | TRBV28 | TGTGCCAGCAGTTTAGGATGGGCAGGGGGCGGCTACGAGCAGTACTTC | CASSLGWAGGGYEQYF
once | TRBJ1-1 | . | TRBV5-1 | TGCGCCAGCAGCTCGGACTTTTTTGCGGCTGAAGCTTTCTTT | CASSSDFFAAEAFF
. | TRBJ2-3 | . | TRBV4-2 | TGTGCCAGCAGCCCATGGGCCTTAAACACAGATACGCAGTATTTT | CASSPWALNTDTQYF
. | TRBJ2-3 | TRBD2 | TRBV11-3 | TGTGCCAGCAGCCCAGTAGCGGGGGGGGATACGCAGTATTTT | CASSPVAGGDTQYF
. | TRBJ2-1 | . | TRBV29-1 | TGCAGCGTTGTTAACAATGAGCAGTTCTTC | CSVVNNEQFF
once | TRBJ2-5 | . | TRBV2 | TGTGCCAGCAGTGGTCGGGAGTCGCAAGAGACCCAGTACTTC | CASSGRESQETQYF
. | TRBJ2-7 | . | TRBV4-1 | TGCGCCAGCAGCCAAGCCCCGGGAAGGGCGGGGTACGAGCAGTACTTC | CASSQAPGRAGYEQYF
. | TRBJ1-5 | TRBD1 | TRBV4-3 | TGCGCCAGCAGCCACGAAAGACAGGGATCTCAGCATTTT | CASSHERQGSQHF
. | TRBJ2-7 | TRBD1 | TRBV27 | TGTGCCAGCAGTCCCCGGGACAGGGCAGTAACCTACGAGCAGTACTTC | CASSPRDRAVTYEQYF
. | TRBJ2-7 | . | TRBV9 | TGTGCCAGCAGCGGGCAGTGGGGGCGGGACGAGCAGTACTTC | CASSGQWGRDEQYF
. | TRBJ1-4 | TRBD1 | TRBV5-4 | TGTGCCAGCAGCTTGGCCAGGGGGCGGAATAATGAAAAACTGTTTTTT | CASSLARGRNNEKLFF